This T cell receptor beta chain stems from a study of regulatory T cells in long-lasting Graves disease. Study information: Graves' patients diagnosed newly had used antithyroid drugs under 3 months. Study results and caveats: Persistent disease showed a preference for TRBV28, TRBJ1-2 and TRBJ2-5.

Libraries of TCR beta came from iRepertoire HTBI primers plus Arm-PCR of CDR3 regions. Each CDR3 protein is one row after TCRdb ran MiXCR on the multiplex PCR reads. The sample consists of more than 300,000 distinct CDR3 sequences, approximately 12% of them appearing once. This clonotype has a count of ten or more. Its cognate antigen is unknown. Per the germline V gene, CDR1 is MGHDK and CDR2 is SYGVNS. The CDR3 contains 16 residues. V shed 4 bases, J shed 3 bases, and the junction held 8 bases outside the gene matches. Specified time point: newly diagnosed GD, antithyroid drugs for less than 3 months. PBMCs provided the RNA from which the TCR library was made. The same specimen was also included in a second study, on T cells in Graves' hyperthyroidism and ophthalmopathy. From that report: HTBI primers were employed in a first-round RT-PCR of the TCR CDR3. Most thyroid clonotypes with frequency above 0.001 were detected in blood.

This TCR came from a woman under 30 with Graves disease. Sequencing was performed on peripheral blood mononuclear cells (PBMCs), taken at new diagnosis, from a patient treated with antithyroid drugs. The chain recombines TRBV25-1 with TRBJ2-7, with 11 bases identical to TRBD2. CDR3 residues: CASSAKLAGVGYEQYF. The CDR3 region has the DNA TGTGCCAGCAGTGCCAAACTAGCGGGAGTAGGCTACGAGCAGTACTTC.